A selection of T cell receptor beta chains follows, all from one sample in a study of blood T cells in healthy people across ages. TCRdb independently ran MiXCR on the 5' RACE reads; one entry per CDR3 protein. The table records 500,000 to 550,000 distinct CDR3 sequences, less than 25% of them present only once. These data are also associated with another study on T cells of mothers and their children.

The material sequenced was blood. The receptor source for this set is a boy under 18 in good health. Each CDR3 is given with its conserved first and last residue. Fields, in order: D gene, V gene, J gene, clone size, CDR3 protein, CDR3 DNA. The D gene is left open where the match is weak. Rows may omit the clone size; those that give it use once, few, many or a size class.

-	TRBV14	TRBJ1-5	many	CASSQDRGNQPQHF	TGTGCCAGCAGCCAAGACAGGGGCAATCAGCCCCAGCATTTT
TRBD2	TRBV28	TRBJ2-3	few	CASRGTSSDTQYF	TGTGCCAGCAGGGGGACTAGTTCAGATACGCAGTATTTT
-	TRBV6-5	TRBJ1-6	few	CASSYSGTENSPLHF	TGTGCCAGCAGTTACTCCGGGACCGAGAATTCACCCCTCCACTTT
-	TRBV20-1	TRBJ2-3	-	CSARDARGADTQYF	TGCAGTGCTAGAGACGCCAGGGGAGCAGATACGCAGTATTTT
TRBD1	TRBV7-8	TRBJ2-3	few	CASSLQGADTDTQYF	TGTGCCAGCAGCCTACAGGGGGCTGACACAGATACGCAGTATTTT
-	TRBV3-1	TRBJ2-7	few	CASSQEKGLPKQYF	TGTGCCAGCAGCCAAGAGAAGGGTCTCCCCAAGCAGTACTTC
TRBD1	TRBV6-6	TRBJ2-5	many	CASSPLRTGETQYF	TGTGCCAGCAGCCCCTTACGGACAGGCGAGACCCAGTACTTC
-	TRBV21-1	TRBJ1-1	few	CASSKVSQAAGTEAFF	TGTGCCAGCAGCAAAGTATCGCAGGCCGCGGGCACTGAAGCTTTCTTT
TRBD2	TRBV7-8	TRBJ2-6	-	CASSLAQDGRAPGANVLTF	TGTGCCAGCAGCTTAGCGCAGGACGGGAGGGCTCCTGGGGCCAACGTCCTGACTTTC
TRBD1	TRBV7-2	TRBJ2-1	-	CASSLPGQGNPSGFNEQFF	TGTGCCAGCAGCTTACCGGGACAGGGGAATCCGTCCGGCTTCAATGAGCAGTTCTTC
-	TRBV18	TRBJ1-4	-	CASSPNNEKLFF	TGTGCCAGCTCACCTAATAATGAAAAACTGTTTTTT
TRBD1	TRBV20-1	TRBJ1-2	-	CSASGTANYGYTF	TGCAGTGCTAGCGGGACAGCCAACTATGGCTACACCTTC
-	TRBV6-2/TRBV6-3	TRBJ1-3	-	CASTLRGSGNTIYF	TGTGCCAGCACCTTGCGGGGATCTGGAAACACCATATATTTT
-	TRBV5-5	TRBJ1-1	-	CVSSFVDGIEAFF	TGTGTCAGCAGCTTTGTGGATGGGATAGAAGCTTTCTTT
-	TRBV6-5	TRBJ2-7	few	CASSPWTDHMSEQYF	TGTGCCAGCAGCCCATGGACAGACCATATGTCCGAGCAGTACTTC
-	TRBV28	TRBJ2-1	few	CASSFQEAGTEQFF	TGTGCCAGCAGTTTCCAGGAGGCCGGCACTGAGCAGTTCTTC
-	TRBV11-2	TRBJ1-1	once	CASSLLVDTEAFF	TGTGCCAGCAGCTTATTAGTGGACACTGAAGCTTTCTTT
TRBD2	TRBV6-4	TRBJ2-1	few	CASSDSNSGGHEQFF	TGTGCCAGCAGTGACTCGAATAGCGGGGGGCATGAGCAGTTCTTC
-	TRBV7-9	TRBJ2-7	few	CASSFGGGVDSSYEQYF	TGTGCCAGCAGCTTTGGGGGAGGAGTCGACTCATCCTACGAGCAGTACTTC
-	TRBV11-3	TRBJ2-7	few	CASSWEGREVGEQYF	TGTGCCAGCAGCTGGGAAGGCAGGGAGGTAGGGGAGCAGTACTTC
-	TRBV11-2	TRBJ2-1	-	CASSLLNGQFF	TGTGCCAGCAGCCTCTTGAATGGGCAGTTCTTC
-	TRBV20-1	TRBJ2-7	-	CSARAAGAQLYEQYF	TGCAGTGCTAGAGCCGCGGGGGCCCAACTCTACGAGCAGTACTTC
TRBD1	TRBV29-1	TRBJ1-1	-	CSVASTGRTEAFF	TGCAGCGTTGCCTCGACAGGGCGAACTGAAGCTTTCTTT
TRBD1	TRBV4-3	TRBJ2-3	few	CASRTRDSRTDTQYF	TGCGCCAGCAGAACTAGGGACAGCCGCACAGATACGCAGTATTTT
TRBD1	TRBV4-3	TRBJ2-3	few	CASSRMTGETYTDTQYF	TGCGCCAGCAGCCGAATGACAGGGGAAACTTACACAGATACGCAGTATTTT
-	TRBV20-1	TRBJ1-6	-	CSARDGGRDYNSPLHF	TGCAGTGCTAGAGACGGTGGACGGGACTATAATTCACCCCTCCACTTT
-	TRBV2	TRBJ1-4	few	CASSEALFPSTNEKLFF	TGTGCCAGCAGTGAAGCGTTATTTCCGTCCACTAATGAAAAACTGTTTTTT
-	TRBV20-1	TRBJ2-5	many	CSASYSGQETQYF	TGCAGTGCTAGTTATAGCGGCCAAGAGACCCAGTACTTC
-	TRBV7-6	TRBJ2-7	-	CASSLSGLPAEQYF	TGTGCCAGCAGCTTATCCGGGCTTCCAGCCGAGCAGTACTTC
-	TRBV7-2	TRBJ1-6	-	CASTTVGSPLHF	TGTGCCAGCACCACGGTGGGTTCACCCCTCCACTTT
TRBD2	TRBV3-1	TRBJ2-3	few	CASSPGTSGRAFADTQYF	TGTGCCAGCAGCCCAGGGACTAGCGGGAGGGCCTTTGCAGATACGCAGTATTTT
TRBD1	TRBV28	TRBJ1-1	-	CASMIGGRNTEAFF	TGTGCCAGCATGATAGGGGGCAGAAACACTGAAGCTTTCTTT
-	TRBV6-5	TRBJ1-1	few	CASKNTGFNTEAFF	TGTGCCAGCAAAAATACAGGGTTTAACACTGAAGCTTTCTTT
TRBD1	TRBV13	TRBJ2-7	few	CASSLSPTGASYEQYF	TGTGCCAGCAGCTTAAGTCCGACAGGGGCTTCCTACGAGCAGTACTTC
TRBD1	TRBV5-1	TRBJ2-3	-	CASSLGRGRGDTQYF	TGCGCCAGCAGCTTGGGCAGGGGGCGAGGAGATACGCAGTATTTT
-	TRBV12-3/TRBV12-4	TRBJ2-3	few	CASSWGRPSTDTQYF	TGTGCCAGCAGTTGGGGCCGGCCCTCCACAGATACGCAGTATTTT
-	TRBV12-3/TRBV12-4	TRBJ2-6	-	CASSFVPGVSGANVLTF	TGTGCCAGCAGTTTTGTTCCAGGGGTCTCTGGGGCCAACGTCCTGACTTTC
-	TRBV15	TRBJ1-2	few	CATSRATGYYGYTF	TGTGCCACCAGCAGAGCAACAGGGTACTATGGCTACACCTTC
-	TRBV7-3	TRBJ2-5	-	CASSLSHQETQYF	TGTGCCAGCAGCTTAAGTCACCAAGAGACCCAGTACTTC
TRBD1	TRBV7-2	TRBJ2-7	few	CASSRRDSAWGEQYF	TGTGCCAGCAGCCGTCGGGACAGCGCTTGGGGCGAGCAGTACTTC
TRBD1	TRBV6-1	TRBJ1-6	few	CASSARTGQNSPLHF	TGTGCCAGCAGTGCTCGAACGGGACAGAATTCACCCCTCCACTTT
-	TRBV7-2	TRBJ2-2	few	CASRQIPTATGANTGELFF	TGTGCCAGCAGACAGATTCCGACAGCCACGGGGGCAAACACCGGGGAGCTGTTTTTT
TRBD1	TRBV27	TRBJ2-7	-	CASSLSIQGEQYF	TGTGCCAGCAGTCTCTCTATACAGGGGGAGCAGTACTTC
-	TRBV20-1	TRBJ1-1	-	CSALEGGTETFF	TGCAGTGCGCTGGAGGGGGGCACTGAAACTTTCTTT
TRBD2	TRBV5-6	TRBJ2-1	few	CASSGGAGGPEMLYNEQFF	TGTGCCAGCAGCGGTGGGGCGGGAGGGCCCGAGATGTTATACAATGAGCAGTTCTTC
TRBD2	TRBV7-8	TRBJ2-5	-	CASSFSLAGGRETQYF	TGTGCCAGCAGCTTTTCACTAGCGGGGGGGCGAGAGACCCAGTACTTC
TRBD1	TRBV20-1	TRBJ2-3	few	CSARPRDRDLTDTQYF	TGCAGTGCTAGACCCCGGGACAGGGACCTCACAGATACGCAGTATTTT
TRBD1	TRBV18	TRBJ2-7	few	CASSPGQKNYEQYF	TGTGCCAGCTCACCGGGACAGAAGAACTACGAGCAGTACTTC